What follows describes a single T cell receptor beta chain. The target of this receptor is not known. It has no much larger one-base neighbor in the sample; base qualities were not kept. The source of the sample is a study of HIV-infected children after antiretroviral therapy interruption (dated by TCRdb to between 2018 and 2021). About the full investigation: Eight children were included: four on planned treatment interruption and four on continuous treatment, all with CD4+ count above 500 and viral load below 50 copies/ml. The interruption group had a median age of around 9.1 years, compared with more than 7 years in the continuous treatment group. Exposure to EBV and CMV had been recorded for most participating children. In the interruption arm, samples were obtained at week 0, week 12, end of interruption (week 24 or 48), and about 3 years after study end. In the continuous-treatment arm, samples from corresponding weeks 0, 48 and 150 were analyzed. Alongside measurements of thymic output, TCR repertoires of children on planned treatment interruption were compared with TCR repertoires of children on continuous antiretroviral treatment.

The intended sense of this specimen's treatment or condition label: PENTA 11 planned treatment interruption arm or continuous ART arm. Participants were children from the United Kingdom aged 2 to 15 years who had received at least three-drug ART for at least 24 weeks. Cryopreserved PBMCs containing at least 5 million viable cells were required, and a handful of candidate patients were excluded because of low viable PBMC yield. Using a FACSAria III cell sorter, naive CD4+ CD45RA+ CD45RO- T cells were FACS-sorted out of thawed PBMCs. The sorted cells were fixed, and RNA was then extracted with the RNeasy FFPE kit and afterward with the RNeasy Micro kit. The investigation overall reported the following: The naive CD4+ Gini coefficient rose by the end of treatment interruption, suggesting clonal expansion, and returned to baseline by 3 years. In naive CD4+ repertoires of PTI patients, reduced CDR3 sharing between time points was observed after interruption began, whereas many sequences were found to be shared between end of interruption and 3 years later. Minor non-naive CD45RA+ populations, such as EMRA or stem memory cells, might be present among the sorted CD45RA+ naive cells. The low number of patients is regarded as a limitation, and the data should be interpreted with caution.

At the junction V is shortened by 7 bases and J by 1 base; bases outside the gene matches: 6. CDR1 and CDR2, looked up from the germline V gene, are SQVTM and ANQGSEA. Taken from cysteine to phenylalanine, the CDR3 has 13 residues. The retained sequence is limited to the CDR3, 39 bases, with the frame set at the first base. The library was built by means of 3' RACE. To correct PCR amplification bias, TCR libraries were generated from RNA with a 3' RACE protocol that used unique molecular identifiers. As many as 12 amplicon libraries were pooled and then sequenced on an Illumina MiSeq using v2 2x250 paired-end chemistry. The authors' pipeline ran thus. Reads were processed with Decombinator to assign V and J genes and CDR3, with barcode-based error and PCR bias correction. Before Gini coefficients were calculated with the R ineq package, the repertoires were subsampled to the same depth. Three approaches were used to assess CDR3 similarity: GLIPH, Hamming distance and a shared triplet metric. The public reads were reanalyzed by TCRdb: fastp trimming at Q25, MiXCR alignment, in-frame beta chains only. Every CDR3 protein is listed once, alongside the most common genes and DNA of its rows. The V and J calls reflect TCRdb's pipeline rather than the authors' work. This sample has roughly 16,000 distinct CDR3 sequences in its table, and 3% to 4% of those were observed once. About 5% of the sample belongs to the ten largest clones.

The sample here was CD45RA+ CD4+ T cells from PBMCs, taken from a donor given antiretroviral therapy, either interrupted or continuous. What the cell subset or site label conveys for this sample: naive CD4+ CD45RA+ CD45RO- T cells. The TCR comes from a child aged 2-17 years with HIV. The chain employs TRBV29-1 and TRBJ1-1, and TRBD1 matches 7 of the central bases. The CDR3 has the sequence CSGAWTGNTEAFF. The DNA sequence reads TGCAGCGGGGCGTGGACAGGGAACACTGAAGCTTTCTTT.